Below, 30 T cell receptor beta chains from the same sample are listed, as sequenced in a study of T cells expressing NK-cell markers. With the 5' RACE reads reprocessed, TCRdb shows one record per CDR3 protein and no DNA. The table lists 500,000 to 600,000 distinct CDR3 sequences. Sequencing was performed on blood T cells: a sorted CD56 or NKG2C T cell subset, CD4+ or CD8+ T cells, or bulk PBMC T cells (not recorded which). These receptors were collected from a man younger than 30 in good health.

J is TRBJ2-1 and V is TRBV15; TCRdb proposes TRBD2, but this gene call is untestable without DNA. The V gene's germline CDR1 is LNHNV and CDR2 YYDKDF (reference sequence). The CDR3 is 16 amino acids. CDR3 region: CATTLALRSSYNEQFF.

The rearrangement joins TRBV12-3 or TRBV12-4 to TRBJ2-6; the TCRdb call, TRBD1, lacks DNA for checking. The CDR3 consists of 17 residues. CDR3 residues: CASSQTTGSSGANVLTF.

The chain recombines TRBV20-1 with TRBJ2-1; the TRBD2 assignment by TCRdb is unverifiable without DNA. Germline-derived CDR1 and CDR2 are DFQATT and SNEGSKA (reference sequence). The CDR3 contains 14 residues. The CDR3 spells CSAALRRHYNEQFF.

The chain combines TRBV27 with TRBJ2-3. Germline CDR1 reads MNHEY; CDR2 reads SMNVEV (reference sequence). The CDR3 is made up of 14 amino acids. The CDR3: CASSPAQAFGTQYF.

The chain recombines TRBV7-3 with TRBJ2-2; there is no DNA to check the TCRdb D call of TRBD1. CDR3 size: 15 residues. The germline V gene has CDR1 SGHTA and CDR2 FQGTGA. CDR3 amino acids: CASSSTGADTGELFF.

This chain connects TRBV27 to TRBJ2-1; the TCRdb call, TRBD1, lacks DNA for checking. CDR3 length equals 15 residues. Germline CDR1 and CDR2: MNHEY and SMNVEV (reference sequence). The CDR3 protein is CASSFLGTGNNEQFF.

V usage is TRBV20-1 and J usage is TRBJ1-1. This CDR3 contains 14 residues. CDR1 DFQATT and CDR2 SNEGSKA come from the germline V gene (reference sequence). The CDR3 is CSARGLGRDTEAFF.

The V and J genes are TRBV6-2 or TRBV6-3 and TRBJ2-7. CDR3 length equals 11 residues. In germline, CDR1 is MNHEY, CDR2 SVGEGT. This chain's CDR3 is CASVSGYEQYF.

V gene TRBV11-1 combines with J gene TRBJ2-3; TCRdb's D call, TRBD2, is unchecked because there is no DNA. The V gene's germline CDR1 is SGHAT and CDR2 FQDESV (reference sequence). CDR3 length: 13 residues. CDR3 protein: CASSIGSYPTQYF.

The J gene is TRBJ1-1, the V gene TRBV6-1. Per the germline V gene, CDR1 is MNHNS and CDR2 is SASEGT. The CDR3 loop spans 14 amino acids. The CDR3 spells CASSEKYTDTEAFF.

This chain connects TRBV28 to TRBJ1-5; TCRdb proposes TRBD1, but this gene call is untestable without DNA. Germline loops: CDR1 MDHEN, CDR2 SYDVKM. The CDR3 length is 14 residues. The CDR3 loop reads CASSPPGTPEPQHF.

The chain employs TRBV24-1 and TRBJ2-3; TCRdb's D call, TRBD2, is unchecked because there is no DNA. CDR1 is KGHDR, CDR2 SFDVKD, per germline. This CDR3 comprises 14 residues. CDR3 region: CATSDLAGPDTQYF.

The rearrangement uses TRBV4-1 and TRBJ2-1; TCRdb gives TRBD2 as the D gene, but with no DNA this cannot be confirmed. The germline V gene has CDR1 MGHRA and CDR2 YSYEKL. The CDR3 contains 17 residues. The CDR3 here is CASSFPGLAGGPGEQFF.

The chain links TRBV7-9 to TRBJ2-1; with no DNA, the TCRdb D assignment of TRBD1 cannot be verified. Germline CDR1 is SEHNR and CDR2 is FQNEAQ (reference sequence). The CDR3 loop spans 11 amino acids. CDR3 region: CASRDGIHPFF.

The chain joins TRBV6-5 to TRBJ2-1; TCRdb's D call, TRBD2, is unchecked because there is no DNA. The germline V gene encodes CDR1 MNHEY and CDR2 SVGAGI. This CDR3 is 13 amino acids long. This chain's CDR3 is CASSSPPNEGQFF.

This chain links TRBV4-1 with TRBJ1-4. The CDR3 is 16 amino acids. Looked up from germline, CDR1 is MGHRA and CDR2 is YSYEKL. The CDR3 loop reads CASSQGLPGSERKLFF.

The chain recombines TRBV20-1 with TRBJ2-1; TCRdb picks TRBD2, but there is no DNA to check that call. This CDR3 has 19 residues. The germline V gene has CDR1 DFQATT and CDR2 SNEGSKA (reference sequence). CDR3 loop: CSARETSGTREASYNEQFF.

CDR3 protein: CASSFPGRVPLPGELFF. The V gene is TRBV12-3 or TRBV12-4, the J gene TRBJ2-2; TCRdb returns TRBD1, unconfirmable since there is no DNA. The CDR3 extends over 17 amino acids.

The chain combines TRBV10-3 with TRBJ1-3. The CDR3 is 13 residues long. CDR1 and CDR2 (germline): ENHRY, SYGVKD. This CDR3 reads CAISEVVGNTIYF.

V usage is TRBV5-1 and J usage is TRBJ2-3; TCRdb designates TRBD2, a call that cannot be tested without DNA. Germline CDR1 is SGHRS and CDR2 is YFSETQ. This CDR3 is 14 amino acids long. CDR3 loop: CASTLAGPLNTQYF.

CDR3 sequence reads: CATSIGGRRVPPYEQYF. The genes are TRBV15 and TRBJ2-7; the D call of TRBD2 rests on TCRdb alone, since no DNA is present to check it. CDR1 is LNHNV and CDR2 is YYDKDF in the germline V gene (reference sequence). The length of the CDR3 is 17 residues. Full variable domain (outside the CDR3, taken from reference TRBV15 and TRBJ2-7): DAMVIQNPRYQVTQFGKPVTLSCSQTLNHNVMYWYQQKSSQAPKLLFHYYDKDFNNEADTPDNFQSRRPNTSFCFLDIRSPGLGDTAMYLCATSIGGRRVPPYEQYFGPGTRLTVT.

V is TRBV20-1 and J is TRBJ1-6; lacking DNA, the TRBD1 call made by TCRdb goes unchecked. The CDR3 consists of 13 residues. Looked up from germline, CDR1 is DFQATT and CDR2 is SNEGSKA (reference sequence). The CDR3 reads CSAAAGHLSELHF.

The rearrangement uses TRBV6-1 and TRBJ2-5. CDR1 MNHNS and CDR2 SASEGT come from the germline V gene. This CDR3 is built from 12 residues. Here the CDR3 reads CASRATVETQYF.

This chain links TRBV20-1 with TRBJ2-7; TCRdb picks TRBD1, but there is no DNA to check that call. This CDR3 contains 14 residues. Germline assignment: CDR1 DFQATT and CDR2 SNEGSKA (reference sequence). CDR3 sequence: CSARVPGRIREQYF.

The J gene is TRBJ1-5, the V gene TRBV6-1. CDR3 size: 15 residues. Germline V gene lookup returns CDR1 MNHNS and CDR2 SASEGT. This CDR3 reads CASSQPSGYNQPQHF.

The chain couples TRBV9 to TRBJ2-7; absent DNA, TCRdb's TRBD1 call cannot be checked. Germline-derived CDR1 and CDR2 are SGDLS and YYNGEE. The CDR3 loop spans 14 amino acids. CDR3 sequence reads: CASSRGQGWYEQYF.

The chain's CDR3 is CASSSRTSGDTQYF. The chain has TRBV11-2 and TRBJ2-3; lacking DNA, the TRBD2 call made by TCRdb goes unchecked. The CDR3 runs to 14 residues. The germline V gene has CDR1 SGHAT and CDR2 FQNNGV.

The chain has TRBV12-3 or TRBV12-4 and TRBJ2-1; TCRdb names TRBD2, which stays unverified in the absence of DNA. The CDR3 loop spans 14 amino acids. The CDR3 region is CASSPSGRANEQFF.

V usage is TRBV5-1 and J usage is TRBJ2-1; there is no DNA to check the TCRdb D call of TRBD1. From germline, CDR1 is SGHRS and CDR2 YFSETQ. The CDR3 runs to 14 residues. The CDR3 here is CASSPPAGYGEQFF.

V gene TRBV4-3 combines with J gene TRBJ2-7; absent DNA, TCRdb's TRBD1 call cannot be checked. The CDR3 extends over 18 amino acids. Germline assignment: CDR1 LGHNA and CDR2 YSLEER. This CDR3 is CASSQDLSGGDRGYEQYF.